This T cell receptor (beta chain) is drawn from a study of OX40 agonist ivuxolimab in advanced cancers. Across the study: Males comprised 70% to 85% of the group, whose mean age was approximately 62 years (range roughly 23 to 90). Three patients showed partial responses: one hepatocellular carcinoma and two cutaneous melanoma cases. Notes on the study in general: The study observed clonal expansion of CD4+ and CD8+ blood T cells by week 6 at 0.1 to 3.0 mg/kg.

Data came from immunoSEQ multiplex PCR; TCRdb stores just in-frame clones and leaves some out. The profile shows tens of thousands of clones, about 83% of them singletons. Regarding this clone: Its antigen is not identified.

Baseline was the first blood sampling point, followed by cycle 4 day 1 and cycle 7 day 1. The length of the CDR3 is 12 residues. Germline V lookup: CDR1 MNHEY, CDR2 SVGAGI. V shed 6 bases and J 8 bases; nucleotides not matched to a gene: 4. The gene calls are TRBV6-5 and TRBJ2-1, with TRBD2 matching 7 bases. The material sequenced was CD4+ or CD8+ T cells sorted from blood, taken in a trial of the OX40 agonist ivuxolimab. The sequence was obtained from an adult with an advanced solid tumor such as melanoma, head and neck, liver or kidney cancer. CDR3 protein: CASRTGLYEQFF. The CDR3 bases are TGTGCCAGCAGAACGGGACTATATGAGCAGTTCTTC.